This T cell receptor (beta chain) is drawn from a study of T-cell memory formation after mild COVID-19. One entry per CDR3 protein, called by TCRdb with MiXCR from the 5' RACE reads. The table has about half a million distinct CDR3 sequences, 18% seen once. The CDR3 consists of 15 residues. Germline V gene lookup returns CDR1 KGHDR and CDR2 SFDVKD. Findings and limits, study-wide: Of the contracting clones, CD4+ ones lay mainly in CM and EM, and CD8+ ones in EMRA.

This clonotype was counted a single time. No antigen is known for it. Germline is not matched at one junction end, which may reflect a read error. The rearrangement links TRBV24-1 to TRBJ2-1; D is possibly TRBD1 or TRBD2 (5 bases each). The sequencing input was PBMCs or a T cell subset sorted from them (not recorded which). The origin of this receptor is an adult woman who had mild COVID-19 (a few samples of this study predate the infection). Cell type and time point are not known. CDR3 amino acids: CATAGTTSSYNEQLF. The CDR3 DNA sequence: TGTGCCACCGCAGGGACCACAAGCTCCTACAATGAGCAGCTCTTC.